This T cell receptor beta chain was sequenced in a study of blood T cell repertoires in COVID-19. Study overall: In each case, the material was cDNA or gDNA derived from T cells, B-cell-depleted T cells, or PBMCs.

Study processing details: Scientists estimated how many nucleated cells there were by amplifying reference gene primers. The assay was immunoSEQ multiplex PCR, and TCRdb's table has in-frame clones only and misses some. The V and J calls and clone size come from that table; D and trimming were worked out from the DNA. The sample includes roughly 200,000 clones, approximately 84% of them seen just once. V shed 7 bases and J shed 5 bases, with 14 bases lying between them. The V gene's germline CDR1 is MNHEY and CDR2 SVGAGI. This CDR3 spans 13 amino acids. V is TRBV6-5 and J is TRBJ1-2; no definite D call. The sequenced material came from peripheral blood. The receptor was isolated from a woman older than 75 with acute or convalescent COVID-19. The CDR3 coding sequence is TGTGCCAGCACAGGAGGGAGTAGGTATGGCTACACCTTC. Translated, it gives CASTGGSRYGYTF.